This T cell receptor (beta chain) emerged from a study of metastatic and nonmetastatic thyroid tumors (TCRdb year 2020). For the wider study: Repertoires were compared across peripheral blood and tumor or nodule tissue samples from malignant and benign thyroid patients. Here is what the overall study found, with its caveats: TCR beta diversity was reported as significantly higher in malignant tumors than in benign nodules, in both blood and tumor samples.

None of the patients had been given any treatment before thyroid surgery. Using T-cell receptor beta sequencing, the researchers looked back retrospectively at clinical samples from patients, gathered between about 2012 and 2018. Many counts were recorded for this clone. Its antigen remains undetermined. No base-level quality is on record; no much larger clone is a single base apart. The library was built by means of PCR. These reads were obtained on an Illumina HiSeq 4000. High-throughput sequencing was used to profile the TCR beta-chain CDR3 region of every patient. The original pipeline was this. The researchers built a classifier to tell apart papillary thyroid cancer patients with distant metastasis, based on CDR3 differences among clinicopathological groups. Repertoire diversity was assessed with the Shannon index, and tumor-blood repertoire similarity with the Morisita-Horn index. Using fastp trimming at Q25 and MiXCR clonotype assembly, TCRdb reanalyzed the public sequencing data and kept in-frame beta chains. For this entry, the V and J calls and clone size follow TCRdb and not the study's own pipeline. For this sample there are 15,000 to 20,000 clones; 28% appear just once. The biggest ten clones account for more than 9% of the sample.

What was sequenced was tumor tissue. This TCR came from a female donor with papillary thyroid cancer or a benign thyroid nodule (not recorded which). Some clones in this sample may be carry-over from other donors' samples.

The encoded CDR3 is CASSLLTSGINEQFF. The sequenced DNA is TGTGCCAGCAGTTTATTAACTAGCGGGATCAATGAGCAGTTCTTC. The chain is encoded by TRBV28 joined to TRBJ2-1; 10 bases in between match TRBD2. The germline V gene gives CDR1 as MDHEN and CDR2 as SYDVKM. V trim: 1 base; J trim: 6 bases; unmatched bases: 3. The CDR3, cysteine through phenylalanine, is 15 amino acids long. Just CDR3 DNA is preserved here, 45 bases in frame from base 1.